This T cell receptor beta chain was identified during a study of T cells in Graves' hyperthyroidism and ophthalmopathy. Germline CDR1 is DFQATT and CDR2 is SNEGSKA (reference sequence). The ends lost 5 bases at V and 6 bases at J; junction bases unmatched: 4. This CDR3 has 12 residues. This clonotype was observed at least ten times. TCR beta CDR3 sequences were amplified from RNA transcripts. The HTBI primer set was used in a first-round RT-PCR of the TCR CDR3. TCRdb reprocessed the multiplex PCR reads with MiXCR, giving one entry per CDR3 protein. The table has 300,000 or so distinct CDR3 sequences, 21% seen once; the top ten hold 50%.

The chain carries TRBV20-1 and TRBJ2-1; 7 positions match TRBD1. Specimen: blood. This sequence originates from a woman between 45 and 65 years old with Graves' hyperthyroidism. The CDR3 sequence: CSAWTGRNEQFF. The CDR3 DNA follows: TGCAGTGCTTGGACAGGTCGCAATGAGCAGTTCTTC.